A single sample is the source of the 30 T cell receptor beta chains below, sequenced in a study of Graves' ophthalmopathy and Graves' hyperthyroidism (dated by TCRdb to the late 2010s). These reads were obtained on an Illumina HiSeq 2000. For repertoire sequencing, the TCR beta CDR3 regions were amplified from RNA transcripts. HTBI primers and the Qiagen OneStep RT-PCR kit were used in a first-round RT-PCR, which was followed by a second-round multiplex PCR, size selection and purification. The public reads were reprocessed in TCRdb via fastp at Q25 and MiXCR, keeping in-frame beta chains. Rows matching on CDR3 protein sequence are summarized as one entry with the most common DNA and genes. Here the sample has more than 550,000 distinct CDR3 sequences; about 38% occur a single time. The top ten clonotypes cover 2.5% to 3.5% of the sample. The specimen sequenced was peripheral blood. The source is an adult man with Graves' ophthalmopathy.

This clonotype was detected many times. This chain connects TRBV20-1 to TRBJ1-4, with no clear D. Looked up from germline, CDR1 is DFQATT and CDR2 is SNEGSKA (reference sequence). This CDR3 spans 13 amino acids. The ends were cut back, 8 bases at V and 8 bases at J, with 18 bases in the middle. CDR3 protein: CSPAGSLGEKLFF. The DNA for the CDR3 is TGCAGTCCCGCCGGGTCTTTAGGGGAAAAACTGTTTTTT.

V usage is TRBV5-1 and J usage is TRBJ2-5; TRBD1 matches 7 bases. Trimming took 0 bases from V and 5 from J; bases not matched to a gene: 10. From germline, CDR1 is SGHRS and CDR2 YFSETQ. The CDR3 sequence is 16 residues long. DNA for the CDR3: TGCGCCAGCAGCTTGGCGGACAGGAGTTTGTGGGAGACCCAGTACTTC. This gives the protein CASSLADRSLWETQYF. The complete variable domain, with remaining parts taken from reference TRBV5-1 and TRBJ2-5, reads KAGVTQTPRYLIKTRGQQVTLSCSPISGHRSVSWYQQTPGQGLQFLFEYFSETQRNKGNFPGRFSGRQFSNSRSEMNVSTLELGDSALYLCASSLADRSLWETQYFGPGTRLLVL.

In this sample, this clonotype turned up many times. The J gene is TRBJ2-2, the V gene TRBV29-1; D not resolved. This CDR3 contains 10 residues. Germline V CDR1 and CDR2: SQVTM, ANQGSEA. The germline V and J ends were trimmed by 5 bases and 4 bases, with 2 bases remaining between them. CDR3 region: CSVSTGELFF. The CDR3, as DNA: TGCAGCGTTAGCACCGGGGAGCTGTTTTTT.

Ten or more counts support this clonotype. This chain links TRBV20-1 with TRBJ1-6; possibly TRBD1 for D (6 bases). V was trimmed by 3 bases and J by 4 bases, leaving 10 bases between them. The CDR3 runs 14 residues. Germline CDR1 reads DFQATT; CDR2 reads SNEGSKA (reference sequence). CDR3 region: CSARDQGYNSPLHF. The CDR3 DNA reads TGCAGTGCTAGGGATCAGGGGTATAATTCACCCCTCCACTTT.

Points on this clonotype: This clone may be a read error of a much larger clone one base away. This rearrangement joins TRBV5-1 to TRBJ2-5; a weak D match, TRBD2 (6 bases). The CDR3 sequence is 14 residues long. Deletions cut 0 bases from V and 2 bases from J, with 8 bases between. CDR1 and CDR2 (germline): SGHRS, YFSETQ. CDR3 bases: TGCGCCAGCAGCTTGGGGGAGGTTCAAGAGACCCAGTACTTC. Amino acids: CASSLGEVQETQYF.

This clonotype was recorded at least ten times. The genes are TRBV6-5 and TRBJ1-1; the match to TRBD1 covers 7 bases. The germline CDR1 and CDR2 sequences are MNHEY and SVGAGI. V was pared by 8 bases and J by 8 bases, with 5 bases of the junction left unmatched. This CDR3 region has 11 residues. The CDR3 bases are TGTGCCAGCGTTCGGACAGGAGAAGCTTTCTTT. Residues: CASVRTGEAFF.

Ten or more counts support this clonotype. The chain is built from TRBV11-2 and TRBJ1-6; D is possibly TRBD1 (5 bases). Germline lookup yields CDR1 SGHAT and CDR2 FQNNGV. Trimming stripped 0 bases from V and 10 bases from J, with 7 bases between. The CDR3 runs to 13 residues. This CDR3 is CASSLDTGSPLHF. For the CDR3, the DNA is TGTGCCAGCAGCTTAGATACAGGATCACCCCTCCACTTT.

This clonotype appeared a few times. The rearrangement joins TRBV6-5 to TRBJ1-1; D call uncertain. CDR3 length: 15 amino acids. The V gene's germline CDR1 is MNHEY and CDR2 SVGAGI. The V end lost 1 base, the J end lost 1 base, and 10 bases lay between the germline ends. CDR3 residues: CASSYLPGRNTEAFF. The CDR3 nucleotides read TGTGCCAGCAGTTACTTACCCGGACGGAACACTGAAGCTTTCTTT.

The table lists this clonotype with many counts. The chain couples TRBV4-1 to TRBJ2-7, with D unclear. Germline CDR1 is MGHRA and CDR2 is YSYEKL. CDR3 length: 11 residues. The V end was cut by 1 base, the J end by 10 bases, with 8 bases between. CDR3 sequence reads: CASSQAAFQYF. The DNA for the CDR3 is TGCGCCAGCAGCCAAGCTGCGTTCCAGTACTTC.

On this clonotype: This could be a read error, since a much larger clone is one nucleotide away. Given the absence of the conserved phenylalanine or tryptophan at the CDR3 end, a read error is likely. V gene TRBV5-1 combines with J gene TRBJ1-1; unclear D gene. Deletions cut 6 bases from V and 3 bases from J, with 15 bases between. This CDR3 is 14 amino acids long. Germline V gene data show CDR1 as SGHRS and CDR2 as YFSETQ. The CDR3 coding sequence is TGCGCCAGCACCGCGAATAGTAGGGACACTGAAGCTTTCCTT. It codes for CASTANSRDTEAFL.

This chain links TRBV24-1 with TRBJ1-2; D is perhaps TRBD1 (5 bases). V lost 8 bases and J 8 bases, leaving 11 bases between the germline ends. This CDR3 contains 11 residues. Per the germline V gene, CDR1 is KGHDR and CDR2 is SFDVKD. The CDR3 loop reads CATTHRDGYTF. The DNA of the CDR3 is TGTGCCACCACCCATCGGGACGGCTACACCTTC.

The V and J genes are TRBV7-3 and TRBJ2-5, with D unresolved. This CDR3 spans 12 amino acids. V was clipped by 6 bases and J by 6 bases, with 11 bases between them. Germline assignment: CDR1 SGHTA and CDR2 FQGTGA. The CDR3 loop is CASSGPAQTQYF. The CDR3 DNA is TGTGCCAGCAGTGGGCCAGCGCAGACCCAGTACTTC.

This clonotype was observed at least ten times. The J gene is TRBJ1-6, the V gene TRBV4-2, with D perhaps matching TRBD1 (5 bases). V dropped 4 bases and J dropped 7 bases, with 11 bases sitting between them. Germline CDR1 is LGHNA and CDR2 is YNFKEQ. CDR3 length: 14 residues. CDR3 amino acids: CASSPPRENSPLHF. DNA for the CDR3: TGTGCCAGCAGCCCACCCAGGGAAAATTCACCCCTCCACTTT.

The chain couples TRBV5-6 to TRBJ1-1, with D tentatively TRBD1 (6 bases). CDR1 is SGHDT and CDR2 is YYEEEE in the germline V gene. Trimming took 5 bases from V and 4 from J, leaving 15 bases between them. The CDR3 length is 14 residues. CDR3 sequence: CASRTRGLGTEAFF. For the CDR3, the DNA is TGTGCCAGCAGGACCAGGGGTTTAGGCACTGAAGCTTTCTTT.

A few counts support this clonotype. The gene calls are TRBV20-1 and TRBJ1-6, with TRBD1 matching 11 bases. This CDR3 has 16 amino acids. CDR1 and CDR2 (germline): DFQATT, SNEGSKA (reference sequence). V was pared by 0 bases and J by 9 bases, with 7 bases of the junction left unmatched. Here the CDR3 DNA reads TGCAGTGCTAGAGATATTGGACAGGGGGCGAGTTCACCCCTCCACTTT. It encodes CSARDIGQGASSPLHF.

This clonotype showed up many times. The chain combines TRBV9 with TRBJ2-7; TRBD1 or TRBD2 may be the D gene (7 bases each). Deletions cut 0 bases from V and 2 bases from J, with 12 bases between. CDR1 is SGDLS, CDR2 YYNGEE, per germline. There are 15 residues in the CDR3. CDR3: CASSVAGGQTYEQYF. CDR3 nucleotide sequence: TGTGCCAGCAGCGTAGCGGGGGGACAGACCTACGAGCAGTACTTC. Variable domain in full (rest from reference TRBV9 and TRBJ2-7): DSGVTQTPKHLITATGQRVTLRCSPRSGDLSVYWYQQSLDQGLQFLIQYYNGEERAKGNILERFSAQQFPDLHSELNLSSLELGDSALYFCASSVAGGQTYEQYFGPGTRLTVT.

The chain recombines TRBV5-5 with TRBJ1-2; no reliable D call. Per the germline V gene, CDR1 is SGHKS and CDR2 is YYEKEE (reference sequence). This CDR3 has 14 amino acids. The V end was cut by 0 bases, the J end by 4 bases, with 10 bases between. This CDR3 reads CASSLEPGGYGYTF. CDR3 coding DNA: TGTGCCAGCAGCTTGGAGCCCGGTGGCTATGGCTACACCTTC.

This rearrangement joins TRBV29-1 to TRBJ1-2; D gene ambiguous. Between the trimmed V and J ends, which lost 2 bases and 6 bases, there was a span of 10 bases. The CDR3 sequence is 12 residues long. The germline gives CDR1 SQVTM, CDR2 ANQGSEA. CDR3 protein: CSVERWNNGYTF. Written as DNA, the CDR3 is TGCAGCGTTGAAAGGTGGAACAATGGCTACACCTTC.

There are many counts of this clonotype. Here the CDR3 DNA reads TGTGCCAGCAGCCAGGACAGGGGAGGGCAGCCCCAGCATTTT. The encoded protein is CASSQDRGGQPQHF. The chain combines TRBV7-8 with TRBJ1-5; 9 nucleotides match TRBD1. Trimming cost V 5 bases and J 7 bases; bases outside gene matches: 6. Germline V gene data show CDR1 as SGHVS and CDR2 as FQNEAQ. The CDR3 sequence is 14 residues long.

Of note for this clonotype: This may be a read error, as it is one base from a much larger clone. The chain joins TRBV2 to TRBJ1-5; D remains unclear. With 8 bases removed from V and 3 bases from J, the gap between germline ends came to 11 bases. The germline CDR1 and CDR2 sequences are SNHLY and FYNNEI. The CDR3 consists of 13 residues. The CDR3, as DNA: TGTGCCAGCCCCGGCCACAACAATCAGCCCCAGCATTTT. Translation: CASPGHNNQPQHF.

Ten or more counts support this clonotype. The chain uses TRBV11-3 and TRBJ2-2; D may be TRBD2 (5 bases). This CDR3 has 14 residues. Germline loops: CDR1 SGHNT, CDR2 YENEEA. Trimming took off 5 bases at V and 7 bases at J, with 14 bases between the two ends. In DNA form, the CDR3 reads TGTGCCAGCAGCCCGATCCAGGCGGGCGGGGAGCTGTTTTTT. Translating it yields CASSPIQAGGELFF.

As for this clonotype: A much bigger clone sits one base away, suggesting this may be a read error. This rearrangement joins TRBV7-2 to TRBJ2-7, with D tentatively TRBD1 (6 bases). CDR3 length: 15 amino acids. Germline CDR1 and CDR2: SGHTA and FQGNSA. The V end was cut by 3 bases, the J end by 3 bases, with 15 bases between. This CDR3 is CASSFYRESRYEQYF. DNA of the CDR3: TGTGCCAGCAGCTTCTACAGGGAGTCTCGCTACGAGCAGTACTTC.

This clonotype was counted a single time. The chain is built from TRBV19 and TRBJ2-5, with 7 bases identical to TRBD1. The CDR3 totals 16 residues. Germline V CDR1 and CDR2: LNHDA, SQIVND (reference sequence). V lost 1 base, J lost 5 bases, and 10 bases stayed unmatched. CDR3 residues: CASSIGDRVTGETQYF. DNA for the CDR3: TGTGCCAGTAGTATAGGAGACAGGGTCACCGGGGAGACCCAGTACTTC.

J is TRBJ1-1 and V is TRBV19; 9 nucleotides line up with TRBD1. Unmatched junction bases numbered 10, after V lost 5 bases and J lost 6 bases. Germline V gives CDR1 LNHDA, CDR2 SQIVND (reference sequence). This CDR3 is built from 15 residues. The CDR3 loop is CASSHTGGKQAEAFF. DNA for the CDR3: TGTGCCAGTAGTCACACAGGGGGCAAACAGGCTGAAGCTTTCTTT.

This clonotype was seen repeatedly, ten times or more. J is TRBJ1-6 and V is TRBV6-6, with D maybe TRBD1 (6 bases). Germline CDR1 and CDR2: MNHNY and SVGAGI (reference sequence). The CDR3 extends over 16 amino acids. Trimming took off 7 bases at V and 3 bases at J, with 16 bases between the two ends. CDR3 coding DNA: TGTGCCAGCAAACCTGCGGACAGCCACTATAATTCACCCCTCCACTTT. Translation: CASKPADSHYNSPLHF.

This clonotype was picked up many times. This rearrangement joins TRBV24-1 to TRBJ1-1; the D is unclear. The CDR3 totals 15 residues. The V gene lost 1 base and the J gene lost 3 bases, with 11 bases spanning the gap. CDR1 KGHDR and CDR2 SFDVKD come from the germline V gene. The CDR3 protein is CATSDFILLHTEAFF. The CDR3 DNA follows: TGTGCCACCAGTGATTTCATTCTCCTACACACTGAAGCTTTCTTT.

This clonotype showed up many times. A read error may be the cause here, since a much bigger clone is one base away. The chain combines TRBV5-1 with TRBJ1-1, with a tentative D call TRBD1 (5 bases). This CDR3 has 11 residues. CDR1 and CDR2 (germline): SGHRS, YFSETQ. V was trimmed by 6 bases and J by 3 bases, leaving 6 bases between them. In DNA, the CDR3 is TGCGCCAGCATGGGGGACACTGAAGCTTTCTTT. It codes for CASMGDTEAFF.

V gene TRBV4-2 combines with J gene TRBJ1-5; D is perhaps TRBD1 (5 bases). CDR1 is LGHNA, CDR2 YNFKEQ, per germline. Trimming shortened V by 4 bases and J by 0 bases, and 16 bases separated the two germline ends. The length of the CDR3 is 17 residues. The CDR3 spells CASSLSKEGYSNQPQHF. DNA for the CDR3: TGTGCCAGCAGCCTATCAAAAGAGGGGTATAGCAATCAGCCCCAGCATTTT.

This clonotype was detected only a few times. This rearrangement joins TRBV7-2 to TRBJ1-6; TRBD1 aligns across 10 bases. Per the germline V gene, CDR1 is SGHTA and CDR2 is FQGNSA. CDR3 length equals 14 residues. V lost 11 bases, J lost 8 bases, and 9 bases stayed unmatched. The CDR3 is CAWRGQGRDSPLHF. Here the CDR3 DNA reads TGTGCCTGGAGGGGACAGGGGCGCGATTCACCCCTCCACTTT.

With regard to this clonotype: At one boundary the junction diverges from the germline segment, which might be a read error. The rearrangement joins TRBV15 to TRBJ2-6, with TRBD2 as a possible D gene (5 bases). The CDR3 runs to 15 residues. CDR1 LNHNV and CDR2 YYDKDF come from the germline V gene (reference sequence). The DNA for the CDR3 is TGTGCCACCAGCAGAGGTGGACCTCGGCGGGTCGCTGAAGCTTTC. This translates into CATSRGGPRRVAEAF.